Sequencing of this TCR beta chain was carried out in a study of monozygotic twins with inflammatory bowel disease. Overall study results and limits: No detectable difference in repertoire similarity separated concordant from discordant twins, possibly as a result of limited power. Those with IBD had lower TCRbeta diversity (inverse Simpson) than their healthy co-twins did. The authors note that differing immunosuppressive treatments may have added variability to patient repertoires.

The CDR3 loop spans 17 amino acids. CDR1 is SEHNR and CDR2 is FQNEAQ in the germline V gene (reference sequence). Input per TCR library consisted of roughly 4,000 ng of total RNA. TCRdb re-called the 5' RACE reads; every CDR3 protein appears as one record, without DNA. Recorded for this sample: 310,000 or so distinct CDR3 sequences. Note on this clonotype: Its antigen is unidentified.

The TCR comes from a human donor with ulcerative colitis or Crohn's disease, or a healthy co-twin of an affected twin (not recorded which). Sequencing input: blood. V is TRBV7-9 and J is TRBJ2-7; as DNA is missing, the TRBD1 call by TCRdb cannot be tested. The CDR3 spells CASSPPIPQGVSYEQYF.